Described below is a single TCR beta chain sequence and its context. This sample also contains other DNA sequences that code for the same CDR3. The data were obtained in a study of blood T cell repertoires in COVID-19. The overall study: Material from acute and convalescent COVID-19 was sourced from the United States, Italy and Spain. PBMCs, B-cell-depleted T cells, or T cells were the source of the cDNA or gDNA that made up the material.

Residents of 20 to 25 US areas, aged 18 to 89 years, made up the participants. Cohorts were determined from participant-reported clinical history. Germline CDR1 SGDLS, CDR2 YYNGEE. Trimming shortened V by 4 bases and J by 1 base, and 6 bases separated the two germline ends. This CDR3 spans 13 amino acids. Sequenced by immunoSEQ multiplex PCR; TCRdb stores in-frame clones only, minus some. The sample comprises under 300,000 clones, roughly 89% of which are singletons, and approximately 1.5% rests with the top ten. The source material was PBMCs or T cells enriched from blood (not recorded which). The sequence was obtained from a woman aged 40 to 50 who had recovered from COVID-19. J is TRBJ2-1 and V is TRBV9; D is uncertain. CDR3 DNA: TGTGCCAGCAGCCCGAGGTCCTACAATGAGCAGTTCTTC. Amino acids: CASSPRSYNEQFF.